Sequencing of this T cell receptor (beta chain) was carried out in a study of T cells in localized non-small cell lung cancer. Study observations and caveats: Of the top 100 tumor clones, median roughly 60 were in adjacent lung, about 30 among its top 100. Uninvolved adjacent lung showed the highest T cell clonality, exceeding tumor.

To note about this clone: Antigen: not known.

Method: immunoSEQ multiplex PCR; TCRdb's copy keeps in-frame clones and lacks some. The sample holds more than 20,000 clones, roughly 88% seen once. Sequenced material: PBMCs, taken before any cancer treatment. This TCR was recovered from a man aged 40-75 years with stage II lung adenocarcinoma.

The CDR3 sequence: CASSHPPGTSGIWNEQFF. In DNA form, the CDR3 reads TGTGCCAGCAGCCACCCCCCGGGGACTAGCGGGATTTGGAATGAGCAGTTCTTC. The rearrangement joins TRBV7-3 to TRBJ2-1, with 13 bases lining up with TRBD2. The CDR3 runs 18 residues. V lost 5 bases and J lost 7; bases outside the gene matches: 14. Germline V gene lookup returns CDR1 SGHTA and CDR2 FQGTGA.